This T cell receptor (beta chain) appears in the sequencing data of a study of beta chain features in type 1 diabetes. Study-wide findings and caveats: In all four CD4+ subsets, TCRB CDR3 length was significantly, moderately reduced in type 1 diabetes.

Remarks on this clone: Its antigen is unknown.

From germline, CDR1 is SGHTA and CDR2 FQGNSA. The trim removed 5 bases at V and 4 bases at J, leaving 21 bases unmatched. The CDR3 covers 19 residues. Sequenced material consisted of expressed TCRB transcripts (all of the isolated RNA was reverse transcribed). Deep immunoSEQ sequencing covered naive, central memory and regulatory T cell samples. Here immunoSEQ multiplex PCR was the method, and the copy in TCRdb shows in-frame clones only, minus some. The sample has more than 140,000 clones, less than 10% seen once; the top ten hold nearly 0.65%. This chain joins TRBV7-2 and TRBJ2-5; 8 bases are a match to TRBD2. This sequence originates from a woman in her thirties or forties in good health. Sequenced sample: central memory CD4+ T cells from blood. This chain's CDR3 is CASSLSRGGRGFQSETQYF. CDR3 sequence (DNA): TGTGCCAGCAGCCTCTCACGGGGGGGGCGGGGATTCCAATCAGAGACCCAGTACTTC.